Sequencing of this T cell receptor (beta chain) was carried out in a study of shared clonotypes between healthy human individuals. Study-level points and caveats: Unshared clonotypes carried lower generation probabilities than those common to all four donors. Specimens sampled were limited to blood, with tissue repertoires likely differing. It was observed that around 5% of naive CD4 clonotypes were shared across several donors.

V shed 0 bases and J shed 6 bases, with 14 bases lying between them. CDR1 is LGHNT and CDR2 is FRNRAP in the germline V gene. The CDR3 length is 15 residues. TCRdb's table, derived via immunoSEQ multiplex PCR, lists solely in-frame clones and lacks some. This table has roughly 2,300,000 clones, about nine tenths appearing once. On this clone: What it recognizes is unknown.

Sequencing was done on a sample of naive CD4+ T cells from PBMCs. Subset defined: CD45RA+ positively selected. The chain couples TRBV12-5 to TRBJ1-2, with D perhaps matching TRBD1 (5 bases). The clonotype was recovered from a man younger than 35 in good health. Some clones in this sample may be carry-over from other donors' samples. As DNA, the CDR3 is TGTGCTAGTGGTTTGGTACTGGGGCCCGTGGATGGCTACACCTTC. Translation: CASGLVLGPVDGYTF.